The T cell receptor (beta chain) under discussion was sequenced for a study of molecular identifiers for immune sequencing clone quantification. This CDR3 spans 16 amino acids. CDR1 and CDR2 (germline): SGDLS, YYNGEE. After removal of 3 bases from V and 6 bases from J, the junction contained 9 bases not matched to a gene. General study results and limits: Clones above 20 RNA copies contained over 98% of effector molecules but under 1% of naive ones.

Ten or more counts support this clonotype. Its specificity is unknown. One entry per CDR3 protein results from TCRdb running MiXCR on the PCR reads. The repertoire has about 510,000 distinct CDR3 sequences, around a fifth of them found once; the top ten carry about 0.8%. The rearrangement links TRBV9 to TRBJ2-2; 9 bases match TRBD2. Material for sequencing was naive CD8+ T cells from blood, with Jurkat cell RNA spiked in. Subset of the sample: FACS-sorted CD8+CD4-CCR7+CD45RA+ naive T cells. The clonotype originates from a human donor in good health. Some libraries in this study had Jurkat cell RNA spiked in. The CDR3, as DNA: TGTGCCAGCAGCGCGCCGTTAGCGGGAGAGTCCGGGGAGCTGTTTTTT. This codes for CASSAPLAGESGELFF.